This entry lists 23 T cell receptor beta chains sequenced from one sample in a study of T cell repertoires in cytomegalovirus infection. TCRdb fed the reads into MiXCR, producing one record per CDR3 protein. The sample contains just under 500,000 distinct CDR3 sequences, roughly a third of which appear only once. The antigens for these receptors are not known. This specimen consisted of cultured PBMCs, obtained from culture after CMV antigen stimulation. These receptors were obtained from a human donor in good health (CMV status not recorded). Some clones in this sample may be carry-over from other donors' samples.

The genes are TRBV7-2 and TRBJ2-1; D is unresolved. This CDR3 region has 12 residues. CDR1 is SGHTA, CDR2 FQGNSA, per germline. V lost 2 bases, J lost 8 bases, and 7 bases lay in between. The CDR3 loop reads CASSLKGDEQFF. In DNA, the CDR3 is TGTGCCAGCAGCTTAAAAGGCGATGAGCAGTTCTTC.

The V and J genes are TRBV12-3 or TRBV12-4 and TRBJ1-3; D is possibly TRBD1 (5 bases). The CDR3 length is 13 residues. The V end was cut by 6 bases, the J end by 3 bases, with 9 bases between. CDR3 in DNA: TGTGCCAGCAGCAGGGAAGTTGGAAACACCATATATTTT. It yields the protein CASSREVGNTIYF.

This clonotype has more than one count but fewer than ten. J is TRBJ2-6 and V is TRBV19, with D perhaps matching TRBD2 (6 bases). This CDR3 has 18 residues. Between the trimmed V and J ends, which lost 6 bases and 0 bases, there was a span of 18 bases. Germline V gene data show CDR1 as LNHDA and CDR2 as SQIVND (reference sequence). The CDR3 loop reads CASRAGGTSHSGANVLTF. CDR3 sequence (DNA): TGTGCCAGTAGGGCCGGAGGGACTTCGCACTCTGGGGCCAACGTCCTGACTTTC.

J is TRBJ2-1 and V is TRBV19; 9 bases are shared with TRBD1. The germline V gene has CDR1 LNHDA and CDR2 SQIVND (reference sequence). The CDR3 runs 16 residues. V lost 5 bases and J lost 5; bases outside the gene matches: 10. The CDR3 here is CASSPGTGRVDNEQFF. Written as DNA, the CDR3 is TGTGCCAGTAGTCCGGGGACAGGGAGAGTGGACAATGAGCAGTTCTTC.

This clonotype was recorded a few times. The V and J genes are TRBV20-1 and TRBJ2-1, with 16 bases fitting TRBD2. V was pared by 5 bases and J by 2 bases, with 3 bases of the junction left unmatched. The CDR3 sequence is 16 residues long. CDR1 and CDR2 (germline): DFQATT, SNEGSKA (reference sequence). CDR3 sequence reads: CSAGTSGRAPYNEQFF. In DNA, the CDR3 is TGCAGTGCTGGGACTAGCGGGAGGGCCCCCTACAATGAGCAGTTCTTC.

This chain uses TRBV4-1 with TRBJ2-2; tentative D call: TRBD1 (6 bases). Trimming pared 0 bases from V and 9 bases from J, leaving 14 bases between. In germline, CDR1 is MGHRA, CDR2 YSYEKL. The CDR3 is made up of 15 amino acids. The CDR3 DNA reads TGCGCCAGCAGCCAAGACACAGGGAAAGGAAGGGAGCTGTTTTTT. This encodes CASSQDTGKGRELFF.

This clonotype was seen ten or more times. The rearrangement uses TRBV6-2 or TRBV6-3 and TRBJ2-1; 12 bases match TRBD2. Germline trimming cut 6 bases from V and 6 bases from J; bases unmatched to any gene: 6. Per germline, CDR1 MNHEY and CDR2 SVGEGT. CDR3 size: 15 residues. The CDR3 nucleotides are TGTGCCAGCAGGGAGACTAGCGGGAGATCCAATGAGCAGTTCTTC. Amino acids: CASRETSGRSNEQFF.

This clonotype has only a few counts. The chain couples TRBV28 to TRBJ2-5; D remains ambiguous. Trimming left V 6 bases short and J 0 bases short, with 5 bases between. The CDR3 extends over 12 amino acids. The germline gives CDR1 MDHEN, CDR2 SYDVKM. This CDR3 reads CASRSYQETQYF. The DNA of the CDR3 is TGTGCCAGCAGATCGTACCAAGAGACCCAGTACTTC.

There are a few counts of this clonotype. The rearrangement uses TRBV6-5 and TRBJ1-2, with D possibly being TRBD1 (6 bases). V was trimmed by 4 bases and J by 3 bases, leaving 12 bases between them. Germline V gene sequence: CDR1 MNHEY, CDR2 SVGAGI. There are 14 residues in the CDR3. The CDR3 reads CASSSTTGYYGYTF. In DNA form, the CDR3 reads TGTGCCAGCAGTTCCACTACAGGGTACTATGGCTACACCTTC.

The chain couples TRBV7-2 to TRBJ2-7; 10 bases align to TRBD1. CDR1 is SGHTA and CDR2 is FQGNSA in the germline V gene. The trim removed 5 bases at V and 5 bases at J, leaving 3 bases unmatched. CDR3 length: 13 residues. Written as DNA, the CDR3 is TGTGCCAGCAGCCGACAGGGGGCCAACGAGCAGTACGTC. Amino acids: CASSRQGANEQYV.

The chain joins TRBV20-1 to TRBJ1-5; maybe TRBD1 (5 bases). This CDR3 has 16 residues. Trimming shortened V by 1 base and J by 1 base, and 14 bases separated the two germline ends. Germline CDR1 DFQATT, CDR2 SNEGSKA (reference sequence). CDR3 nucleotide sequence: TGCAGTGCTAGAGGGGAAGGGGTTAGAAGCAATCAGCCCCAGCATTTT. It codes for CSARGEGVRSNQPQHF.

The CDR3 here is CASSLVVGFKDEQFF. The CDR3 DNA follows: TGTGCCAGCAGCTTAGTGGTCGGGTTTAAAGATGAGCAGTTCTTC. V is TRBV7-4 and J is TRBJ2-1; D not resolved. Germline V gene lookup returns CDR1 SGHVT and CDR2 SQSDAQ. V was pared by 1 base and J by 8 bases, with 15 bases between. The CDR3 runs 15 residues. Full variable domain (remainder filled in from reference TRBV7-4 and TRBJ2-1): GAGVSQSPRYKVAKRGRDVALRCDSISGHVTLYWYRQTLGQGSEVLTYSQSDAQRDKSGRPSGRFSAERPERSVSTLKIQRTEQGDSAVYLCASSLVVGFKDEQFFGPGTRLTVL.

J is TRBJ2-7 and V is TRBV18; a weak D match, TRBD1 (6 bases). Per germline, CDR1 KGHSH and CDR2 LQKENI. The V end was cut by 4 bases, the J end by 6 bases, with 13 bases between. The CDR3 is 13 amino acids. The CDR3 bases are TGTGCCAGCTCACAGAAACAGGGTGGCGAGCAGTACGTC. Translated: CASSQKQGGEQYV.

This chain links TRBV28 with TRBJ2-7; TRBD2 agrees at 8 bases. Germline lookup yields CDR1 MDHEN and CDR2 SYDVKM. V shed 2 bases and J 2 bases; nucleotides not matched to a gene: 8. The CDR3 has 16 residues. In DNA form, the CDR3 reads TGTGCCAGCAGTTTAGGTAGGGGACTAGTTGCCTACGAGCAGTACTTC. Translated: CASSLGRGLVAYEQYF.

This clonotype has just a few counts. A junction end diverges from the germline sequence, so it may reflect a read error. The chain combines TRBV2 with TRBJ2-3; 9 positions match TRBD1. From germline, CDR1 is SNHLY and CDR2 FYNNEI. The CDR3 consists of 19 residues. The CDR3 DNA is TGTGCCAGCACTGAACATATAAAGACAGGGGGGGGAACCACAGATACGCAGTATTTT. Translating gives CASTEHIKTGGGTTDTQYF.

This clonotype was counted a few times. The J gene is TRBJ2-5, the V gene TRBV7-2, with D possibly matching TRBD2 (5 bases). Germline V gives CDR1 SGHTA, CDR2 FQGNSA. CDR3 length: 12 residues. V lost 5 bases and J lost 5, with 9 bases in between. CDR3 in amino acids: CASSRRSETQYF. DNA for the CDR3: TGTGCCAGCAGCCGGAGGTCGGAGACCCAGTACTTC.

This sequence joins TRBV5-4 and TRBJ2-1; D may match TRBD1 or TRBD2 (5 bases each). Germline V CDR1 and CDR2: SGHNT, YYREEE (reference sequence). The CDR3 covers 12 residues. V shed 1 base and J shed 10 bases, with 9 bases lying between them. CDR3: CASSLWGLEQFF. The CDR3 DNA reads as TGTGCCAGCAGCTTGTGGGGGTTGGAGCAGTTCTTC.

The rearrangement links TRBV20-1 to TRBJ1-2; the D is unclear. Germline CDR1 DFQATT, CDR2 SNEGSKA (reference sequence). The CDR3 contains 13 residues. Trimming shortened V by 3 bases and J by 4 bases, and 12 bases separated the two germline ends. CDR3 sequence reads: CSASPQVGYGYTF. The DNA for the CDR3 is TGCAGTGCTAGCCCCCAGGTGGGCTATGGCTACACCTTC.

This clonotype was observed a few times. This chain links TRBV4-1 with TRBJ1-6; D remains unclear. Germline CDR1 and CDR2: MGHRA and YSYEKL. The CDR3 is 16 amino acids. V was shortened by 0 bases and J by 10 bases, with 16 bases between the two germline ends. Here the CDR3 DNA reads TGCGCCAGCAGCCAAGATATCGGCAAGCAGAAGTCACCCCTCCACTTT. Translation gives CASSQDIGKQKSPLHF.

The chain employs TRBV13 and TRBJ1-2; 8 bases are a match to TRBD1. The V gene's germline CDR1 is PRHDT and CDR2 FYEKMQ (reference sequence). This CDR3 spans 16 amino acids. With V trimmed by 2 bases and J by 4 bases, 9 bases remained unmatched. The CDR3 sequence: CASSLQGAVLGYGYTF. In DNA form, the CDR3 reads TGTGCCAGCAGCTTACAGGGGGCGGTTCTTGGCTATGGCTACACCTTC.

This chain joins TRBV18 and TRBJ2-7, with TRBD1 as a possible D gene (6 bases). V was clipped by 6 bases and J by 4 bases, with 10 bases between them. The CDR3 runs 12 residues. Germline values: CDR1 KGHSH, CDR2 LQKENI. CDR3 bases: TGTGCCAGCTCCCCAGGGGTATACGAGCAGTACGTC. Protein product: CASSPGVYEQYV.

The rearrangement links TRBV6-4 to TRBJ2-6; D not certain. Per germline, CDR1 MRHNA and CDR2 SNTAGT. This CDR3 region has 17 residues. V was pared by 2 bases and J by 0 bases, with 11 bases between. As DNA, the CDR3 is TGTGCCAGCAGTGACGGCCTAACCCTCTCTGGGGCCAACGTCCTGACTTTC. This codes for CASSDGLTLSGANVLTF.

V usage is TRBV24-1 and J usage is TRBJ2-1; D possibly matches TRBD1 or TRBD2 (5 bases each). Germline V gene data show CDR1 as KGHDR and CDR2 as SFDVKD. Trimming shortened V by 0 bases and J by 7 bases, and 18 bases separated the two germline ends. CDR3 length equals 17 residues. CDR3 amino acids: CATSDLPGTLINNEQFF. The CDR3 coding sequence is TGTGCCACCAGTGATTTGCCAGGGACCCTAATTAATAATGAGCAGTTCTTC.